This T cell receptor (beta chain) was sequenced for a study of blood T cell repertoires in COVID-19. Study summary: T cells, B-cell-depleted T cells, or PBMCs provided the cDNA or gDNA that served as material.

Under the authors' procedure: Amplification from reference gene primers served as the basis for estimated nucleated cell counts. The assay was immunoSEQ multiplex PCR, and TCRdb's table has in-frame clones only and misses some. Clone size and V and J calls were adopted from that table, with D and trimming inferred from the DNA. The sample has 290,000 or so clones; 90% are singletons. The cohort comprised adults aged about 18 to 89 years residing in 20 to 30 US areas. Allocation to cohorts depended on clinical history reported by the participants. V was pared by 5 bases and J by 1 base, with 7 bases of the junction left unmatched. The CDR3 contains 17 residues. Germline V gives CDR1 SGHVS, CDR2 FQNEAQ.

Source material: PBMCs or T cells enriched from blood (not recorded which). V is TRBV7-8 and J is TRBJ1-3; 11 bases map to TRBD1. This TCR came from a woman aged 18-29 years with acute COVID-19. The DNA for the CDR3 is TGTGCCAGCAGCGCCCGGACAGGGGGCGCGTCTGGAAACACCATATATTTT. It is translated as CASSARTGGASGNTIYF.